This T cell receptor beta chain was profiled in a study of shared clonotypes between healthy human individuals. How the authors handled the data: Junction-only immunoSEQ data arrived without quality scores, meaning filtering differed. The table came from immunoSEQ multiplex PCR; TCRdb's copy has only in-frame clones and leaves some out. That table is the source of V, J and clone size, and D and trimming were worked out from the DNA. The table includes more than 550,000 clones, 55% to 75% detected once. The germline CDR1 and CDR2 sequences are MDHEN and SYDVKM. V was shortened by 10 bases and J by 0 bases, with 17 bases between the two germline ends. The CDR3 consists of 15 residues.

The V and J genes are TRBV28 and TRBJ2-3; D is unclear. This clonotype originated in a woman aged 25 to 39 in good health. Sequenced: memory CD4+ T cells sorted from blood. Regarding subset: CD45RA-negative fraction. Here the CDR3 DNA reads TGTGCCACCAGCTCCAGCGTGCCTAGCACAGATACGCAGTATTTT. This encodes CATSSSVPSTDTQYF.